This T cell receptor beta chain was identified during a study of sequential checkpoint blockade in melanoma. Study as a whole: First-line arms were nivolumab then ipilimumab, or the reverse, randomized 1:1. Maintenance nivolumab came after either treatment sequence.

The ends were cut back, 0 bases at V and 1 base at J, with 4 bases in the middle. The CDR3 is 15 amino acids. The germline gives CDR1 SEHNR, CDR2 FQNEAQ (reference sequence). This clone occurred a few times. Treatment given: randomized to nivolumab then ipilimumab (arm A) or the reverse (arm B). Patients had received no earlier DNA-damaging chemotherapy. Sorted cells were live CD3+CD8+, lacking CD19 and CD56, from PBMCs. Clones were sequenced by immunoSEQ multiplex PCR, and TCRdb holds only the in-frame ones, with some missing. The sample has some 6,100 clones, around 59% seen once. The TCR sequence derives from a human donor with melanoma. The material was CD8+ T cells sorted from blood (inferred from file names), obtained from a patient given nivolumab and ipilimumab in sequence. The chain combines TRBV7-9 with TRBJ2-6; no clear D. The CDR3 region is CASSLALSGANVLTF. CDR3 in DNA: TGTGCCAGCAGCTTAGCGCTATCTGGGGCCAACGTCCTGACTTTC.